Detailed here is one TCR beta chain. Which antigen it targets is not known. No base quality information exists; no much larger clone differs at one position. The data are from a study of blood T cells in healthy people across ages (dated by TCRdb to the mid-2010s). The study in broad terms: In model experiments, roughly one uniquely barcoded TCR beta cDNA molecule per two T cells was captured by template switching. The study measured age-related changes in TCR beta repertoire diversity using deep sequencing normalized with unique cDNA molecular identifiers. To avoid experimental bias, donors of different ages were randomly spread across the sequencing lanes. The donors were divided into four age groups: young (average around 15 years), middle-aged (approximately 39), aged (approximately 62) and long-lived (approximately 74). Using the same blood draw, the study looked at two additional independent replicas of 1 million unique cDNA reads for two donors, one aged 18 to 30 and the other aged 80 or older.

Findings and caveats that apply to the study as a whole: Observed TCR beta diversity per million T cells fell roughly linearly with age, and a significant reduction was already apparent by age roughly 41. Donor CMV infection status was unknown, potentially confounding age-related changes in expanded clonotypes. Compared with the aged group, more naive CD4+ T cells, fewer expanded clones and increased TCR diversity were shown by the long-lived group, suggesting age selection. Since profiling was done on bulk unsorted PBMCs, naive and antigen-experienced compartments could not be conclusively compared. The percentage of naive T cells measured by flow cytometry correlated strongly with observed TCR beta diversity. Total diversity estimates from one million sequenced T cells were considered lower bounds and underestimates.

Library prep was done by 5' RACE. The data were produced on an Illumina HiSeq 2500. The second PCR ran for about 7 to 11 cycles and used a J-beta primer mix along with a sample-barcoded 5' primer. A template-switch 5' adaptor carrying 12 random nucleotides introduced a unique molecular identifier onto each TCR beta cDNA molecule. At least 2.5 million CDR3-containing paired-end reads were obtained from each sample. First-strand cDNA was synthesized from all RNA with the Mint cDNA synthesis kit, primed by a TRBC-specific oligonucleotide. After uracil-DNA glycosylase treatment, a first 18-cycle PCR used universal primers M1SS and BC2_uni_R on all cDNA. The authors' pipeline ran thus. Normalization of each sample was performed by random selection of 1 million high-quality reads, each carrying a distinct molecular identifier. Instead of being binned into consensus sequences, reads with shared molecular identifiers were discarded. MiTCR, run with a Q25 quality threshold and the strictest error-elimination algorithm, handled CDR3 identification, clonotype clustering and error correction. A nonparametric unseen species model using Euler transformation provided a lower-bound estimate of total TCR beta diversity. TCRdb's own reprocessing of the public reads used fastp at Q25 and MiXCR and kept productive beta chains. Rows with a matching CDR3 protein are joined into one entry that keeps the most common DNA and genes. What appears here as the V and J calls and clone size reflects TCRdb's work, not the paper's. This sample holds hundreds of thousands of distinct CDR3 sequences; around 54% were observed only once. The top ten hold 30% to 40% of the sample.

V lost 2 bases and J lost 2 bases, and the count of bases not matched to a germline gene is 7. The CDR3 covers 15 residues, taking in both the cysteine and the phenylalanine. Only the CDR3 portion is preserved as DNA: 45 bases, with reading frame beginning at the first base. Taken from the germline V gene, the CDR1 and CDR2 loops are SGHRS and YFSETQ. The donors were a few dozen Caucasian individuals from Russia, aged roughly 6 to 90 years, who were systemically healthy. Approximately 10 milliliters of peripheral blood were collected from each donor into EDTA-treated Vacutainer tubes. Ficoll-Paque density-gradient centrifugation was used to isolate PBMCs, with at least 6.5 million per sample. Total RNA was extracted from PBMCs with Trizol reagent, with at least 6 micrograms obtained per sample. For every donor, flow cytometry on a PBMC aliquot measured the percentage of naive CD45RAhigh/CD27high T cells.

The sequence is built from TRBV5-1 and TRBJ2-7; TRBD1 agrees with 7 junctional bases. The sequence was collected from a man between 60 and 75 years old in good health. The source material was blood. In nucleotide form, the sequence is TGCGCCAGCAGCTTAGGCCCCACAGGGGCCTACGAGCAGTACTTC. It translates to CASSLGPTGAYEQYF.